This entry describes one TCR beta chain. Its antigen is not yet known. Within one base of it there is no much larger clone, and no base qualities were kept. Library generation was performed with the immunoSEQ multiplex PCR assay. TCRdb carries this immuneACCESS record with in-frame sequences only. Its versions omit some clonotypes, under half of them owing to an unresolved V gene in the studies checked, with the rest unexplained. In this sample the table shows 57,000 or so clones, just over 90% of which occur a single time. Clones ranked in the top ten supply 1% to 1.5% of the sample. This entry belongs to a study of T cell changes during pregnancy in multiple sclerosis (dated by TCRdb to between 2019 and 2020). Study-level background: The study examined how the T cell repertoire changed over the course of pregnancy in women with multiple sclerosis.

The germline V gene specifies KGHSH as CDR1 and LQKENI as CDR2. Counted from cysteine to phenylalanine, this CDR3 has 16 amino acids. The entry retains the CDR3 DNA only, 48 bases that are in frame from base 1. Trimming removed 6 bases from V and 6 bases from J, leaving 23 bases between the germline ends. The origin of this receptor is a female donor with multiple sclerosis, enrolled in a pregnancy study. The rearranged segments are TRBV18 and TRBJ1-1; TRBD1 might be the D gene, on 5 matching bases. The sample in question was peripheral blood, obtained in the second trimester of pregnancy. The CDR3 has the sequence CASSGQSTPLRAEAFF. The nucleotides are TGTGCCAGCTCGGGGCAATCGACCCCCCTTCGCGCTGAAGCTTTCTTT.